A selection of T cell receptor beta chains follows, all from one sample in a study of blood T cells in healthy people across ages. MiXCR was run by TCRdb on the 5' RACE reads, yielding one entry per CDR3 protein. The sample has more than 800,000 distinct CDR3 sequences; about 28% are singletons. Sequencing used blood. The receptors come from an elderly woman in good health. Each CDR3 is given with its conserved first and last residue. D genes are given only for firm matches. Rows may omit the clone size; those that give it use once, few, many or a size class.

CDR3 DNA	CDR3 protein	D gene	V gene	clone size	J gene
TGTGCCTGGAGGCGGGCGGAGGGGCCCCAGCATTTT	CAWRRAEGPQHF	NA	TRBV30	few	TRBJ1-5
TGTGCCAGCAGCCGGGACATCTCCCAAGAGACCCAGTACTTC	CASSRDISQETQYF	NA	TRBV9	many	TRBJ2-5
TGCAGCGTTTCTAGGACTAGCGGAGGGCCGTACTTC	CSVSRTSGGPYF	TRBD2	TRBV29-1	many	TRBJ2-5
TGTGCCAGCAGCTTCGGGACCTCTAGGGAGACCCAGTACTTC	CASSFGTSRETQYF	NA	TRBV7-2	many	TRBJ2-5
TGCAGTGCTAGTCTAGCGCACGATACGCAGTATTTT	CSASLAHDTQYF	NA	TRBV20-1	NA	TRBJ2-3
TGTGCCAGCAGTGTAGCGAGTGAGCAGTTCTTC	CASSVASEQFF	NA	TRBV12-3/TRBV12-4	many	TRBJ2-1
TGCGCCAGCAGCCCCCAACGCCTCTCTGGGGCCAACGTCCTGACTTTC	CASSPQRLSGANVLTF	NA	TRBV4-3	many	TRBJ2-6
TGCGCCAGCGGTTGGACAGGGGCCCCCTACGAGCAGTACTTC	CASGWTGAPYEQYF	TRBD1	TRBV10-2	few	TRBJ2-7
TGTGCCAGCAGAATAGGGCGGGCCTATAATTCACCCCTCCACTTT	CASRIGRAYNSPLHF	NA	TRBV6-6	few	TRBJ1-6
TGCAGTGCCAATGGGATGGCACAGTTCTTC	CSANGMAQFF	NA	TRBV20-1	NA	TRBJ2-1
TGTGCCAGCAGCTTCCTAGCGAACTACAATGAGCAGTTCTTC	CASSFLANYNEQFF	NA	TRBV7-2	NA	TRBJ2-1
TGCAGTGCCAGGACAGGGCTCGGCTATGGCTACACCTTC	CSARTGLGYGYTF	TRBD1	TRBV20-1	few	TRBJ1-2
TGTGCCAGTAGGCCCCTAGGCAGCTACAATGAGCAGTTCTTC	CASRPLGSYNEQFF	NA	TRBV19	few	TRBJ2-1
TGTGCCAGCAGCCCACTAGCGGGGGGACAGGGGACCCAGTACTTC	CASSPLAGGQGTQYF	TRBD2	TRBV6-5	many	TRBJ2-5
TGTGCCAGCAGCCCCTTCGGGCGGGGGTACAATGAGCAGTTCTTC	CASSPFGRGYNEQFF	TRBD2	TRBV3-1	many	TRBJ2-1
TGCAGTGCTAGATCGGACTCTAGGGTAGCGCAGTATTTT	CSARSDSRVAQYF	NA	TRBV20-1	NA	TRBJ2-3
TGCAGTGCTAGTGACAGGGTTGGCACAGATACGCAGTATTTT	CSASDRVGTDTQYF	TRBD1	TRBV20-1	many	TRBJ2-3
TGTGCCAGCAGCTCCTTAGGGAGCGGCCAAGAGACCCAGTACTTC	CASSSLGSGQETQYF	NA	TRBV7-2	many	TRBJ2-5
TGTGCCAGCAGCGTAGCCCACTCTCAAGAGACCCAGTACTTC	CASSVAHSQETQYF	NA	TRBV9	many	TRBJ2-5
TGTGCCAGCAGCTTAGGATCTTCCGACAGGTTCTCCTACGAGCAGTACTTC	CASSLGSSDRFSYEQYF	NA	TRBV7-2	many	TRBJ2-7
TGTGCCAGCAGCGTTGACAGGGACCTTATCTACGAGCAGTACTTC	CASSVDRDLIYEQYF	TRBD1	TRBV7-9	NA	TRBJ2-7
TGTGCCAGCAGCTTCCAGGGTTCGAGCACAGATACGCAGTATTTT	CASSFQGSSTDTQYF	NA	TRBV7-2	many	TRBJ2-3
TGCGCCAGCAGTGATCCCGGGACTCAGCTGTCCTACGAGCAGTACTTC	CASSDPGTQLSYEQYF	NA	TRBV10-2	few	TRBJ2-7
TGTGCCAGCAGCCTCCGACTGGATGCCTACGAGCAGTACTTC	CASSLRLDAYEQYF	NA	TRBV12-3/TRBV12-4	many	TRBJ2-7
TGTGCCAGCAGCTTACTGGGTTTCCAAGAGACCCAGTACTTC	CASSLLGFQETQYF	NA	TRBV7-2	NA	TRBJ2-5
TGTGCCAGCAGCGTCCAGGCGGGCAGGCGGTCTGCCGAGCAGTACTTC	CASSVQAGRRSAEQYF	NA	TRBV5-5	few	TRBJ2-7
TGCAGCGTTGGTACAGGCAACTTCGGTGAGACCCAGTACTTC	CSVGTGNFGETQYF	NA	TRBV29-1	many	TRBJ2-5
TGTGCCAGCAGCCACCGACAGGGGATGAATAATGAGCAGTTCTTC	CASSHRQGMNNEQFF	TRBD1	TRBV14	few	TRBJ2-1
TGTGCCAGCAGCTTCACAGGGTTTGCAGATACGCAGTATTTT	CASSFTGFADTQYF	NA	TRBV7-2	many	TRBJ2-3
TGTGCCAGCAGTTCAAGGCGGGGGGCGAGCACAGATACGCAGTATTTT	CASSSRRGASTDTQYF	TRBD2	TRBV12-3/TRBV12-4	NA	TRBJ2-3
TGTGCCAGCAGCCCCGACAGGCGTAGCTATGGCTACACCTTC	CASSPDRRSYGYTF	NA	TRBV11-2	few	TRBJ1-2
TGTGCCACCAGCAGATACAGGACTAGCGGGGGGAACCCAGATACGCAGTATTTT	CATSRYRTSGGNPDTQYF	TRBD2	TRBV15	many	TRBJ2-3
TGCAGTGCTCAGAACACCGGGGAGCTGTTTTTT	CSAQNTGELFF	NA	TRBV20-1	few	TRBJ2-2
TGCAGTGCTAGACTCGGGTTGGAGACCCAGTACTTC	CSARLGLETQYF	NA	TRBV20-1	many	TRBJ2-5
TGTGCCAGCAGCTTCAGGTTCGGCGGGGGGGTTCCCTACGAGCAGTACTTC	CASSFRFGGGVPYEQYF	TRBD2	TRBV13	many	TRBJ2-7
TGCGCCAGCAGCTTACCGAGTAGCGGACAGAAGGATACGCAGTATTTT	CASSLPSSGQKDTQYF	NA	TRBV5-1	many	TRBJ2-3
TGTGCCAGCAGCCCCTCTGGGACGGCTGAAAAACTGTTTTTT	CASSPSGTAEKLFF	NA	TRBV7-8	many	TRBJ1-4
TGTGCCAGCAGTGACAGGGGAGGAGAGACCCAGTACTTC	CASSDRGGETQYF	NA	TRBV6-1	many	TRBJ2-5
TGTGCCAGCAGTTCCACCCCCTTATCGGGGGGCACAGATACGCAGTATTTT	CASSSTPLSGGTDTQYF	NA	TRBV6-2/TRBV6-3	once	TRBJ2-3
TGTGCCAGCAGTGATGGATGGGACAGGGGAATCTACGAGCAGTACTTC	CASSDGWDRGIYEQYF	TRBD1	TRBV6-1	few	TRBJ2-7
TGCGCCAGCAGCTTGTTTGCGGACGAGGGAGAGACCCAGTACTTC	CASSLFADEGETQYF	NA	TRBV5-1	many	TRBJ2-5
TGTGCCAGTCAGGGACTAGCGGCCTACAATGAGCAGTTCTTC	CASQGLAAYNEQFF	TRBD2	TRBV6-2/TRBV6-3	many	TRBJ2-1
TGTGCCAGCAGTTTACAAGGCAGCCCACACTACGAGCAGTACTTC	CASSLQGSPHYEQYF	NA	TRBV27	many	TRBJ2-7
TGCAGTGCTAAGCCCGGGGGAAGCACAGATACGCAGTATTTT	CSAKPGGSTDTQYF	NA	TRBV20-1	few	TRBJ2-3